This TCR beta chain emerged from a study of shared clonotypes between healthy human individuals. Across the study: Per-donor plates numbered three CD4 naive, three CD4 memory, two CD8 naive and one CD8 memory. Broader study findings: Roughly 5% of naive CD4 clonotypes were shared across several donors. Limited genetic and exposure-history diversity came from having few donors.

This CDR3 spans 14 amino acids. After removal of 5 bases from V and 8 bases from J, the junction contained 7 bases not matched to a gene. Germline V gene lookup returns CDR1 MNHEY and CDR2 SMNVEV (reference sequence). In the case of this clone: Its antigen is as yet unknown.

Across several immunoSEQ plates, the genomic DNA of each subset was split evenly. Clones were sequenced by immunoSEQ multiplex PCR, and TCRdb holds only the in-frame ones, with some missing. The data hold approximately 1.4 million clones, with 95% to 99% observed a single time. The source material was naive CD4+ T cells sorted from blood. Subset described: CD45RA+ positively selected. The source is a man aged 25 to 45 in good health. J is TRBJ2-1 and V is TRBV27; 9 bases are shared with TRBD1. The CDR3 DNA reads TGTGCCAGCAGTCCCGGGACAGGGCTACATGAGCAGTTCTTC. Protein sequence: CASSPGTGLHEQFF.